The source of this T cell receptor beta chain is a study of cytomegalovirus exposure and HLA in healthy donors. The PCR was carried out with 60 Vbeta primers and 13 Jbeta primers. Data came from immunoSEQ multiplex PCR; TCRdb stores just in-frame clones and leaves some out. The sample carries 150,000 to 200,000 clones, roughly 77% recorded once. The study's findings and limits: Later analysis identified a missense DCLRE1C variant that was linked to TCR beta V- and J-gene trimming. Most of the TCR beta V segments (in an earlier analysis) were productive either about 87% or about 30% of the time. 164 TCR beta chains were listed as cytomegalovirus-associated. The likely explanation for a cluster of highly shared sequence variants was sequencing artifact.

The CDR3 runs to 18 residues. V was clipped by 5 bases and J by 0 bases; unmatched bases: 14. Germline V gene lookup returns CDR1 SGHAT and CDR2 FQNNGV. Of note for this clone: The antigen is undetermined.

Sequenced: PBMCs. The sequence was obtained from a woman between 50 and 59 years old in good health and CMV-seronegative. V usage is TRBV11-2 and J usage is TRBJ1-2; 8 bases fit TRBD1. CDR3 sequence: CASSPSGGSLSPNYGYTF. CDR3 nucleotides: TGTGCCAGCAGCCCCTCAGGGGGCTCGCTTTCACCTAACTATGGCTACACCTTC.